Given below is one T cell receptor (beta chain) in context. V lost 10 bases, J lost 5 bases, and 10 bases stayed unmatched. There are 14 residues in the CDR3. Germline CDR1 reads WSHSY; CDR2 reads SAAADI. This sample stems from a study of blood T cell repertoires in COVID-19. Study information: Spain, Italy and the United States supplied samples that represented acute and convalescent COVID-19. In each case, the material was cDNA or gDNA derived from T cells, B-cell-depleted T cells, or PBMCs.

Clones were sequenced by immunoSEQ multiplex PCR, and TCRdb holds only the in-frame ones, with some missing. This sample has approximately 170,000 clones, with over 80% found just once. The sequenced sample was peripheral blood. The TCR sequence derives from a man in his 70s who had recovered from COVID-19. The genes are TRBV10-2 and TRBJ2-2; 7 bases fit TRBD2. The CDR3 nucleotides read TGCGCCATACTCTTCCGGGAGGAAACCGGGGAGCTGTTTTTT. Its protein product is CAILFREETGELFF.